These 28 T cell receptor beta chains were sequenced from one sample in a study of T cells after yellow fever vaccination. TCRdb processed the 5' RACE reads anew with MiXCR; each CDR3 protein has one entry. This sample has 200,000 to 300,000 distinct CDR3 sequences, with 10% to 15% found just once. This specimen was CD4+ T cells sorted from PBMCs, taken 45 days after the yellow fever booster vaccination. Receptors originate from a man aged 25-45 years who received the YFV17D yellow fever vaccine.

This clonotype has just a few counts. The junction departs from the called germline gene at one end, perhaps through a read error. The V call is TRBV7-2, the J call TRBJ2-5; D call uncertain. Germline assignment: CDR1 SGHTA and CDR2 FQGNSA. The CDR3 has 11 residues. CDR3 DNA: TGTGCCAGCAGCCGCCAACAGACCCAGTACTTC. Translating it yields CASSRQQTQYF.

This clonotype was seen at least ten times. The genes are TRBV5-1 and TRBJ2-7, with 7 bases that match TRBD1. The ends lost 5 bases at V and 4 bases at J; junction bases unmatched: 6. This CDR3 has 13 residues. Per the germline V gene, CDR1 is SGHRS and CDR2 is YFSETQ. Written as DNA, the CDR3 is TGCGCCAGCAGTACAGGGGTTGGTTACGAGCAGTACTTC. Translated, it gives CASSTGVGYEQYF.

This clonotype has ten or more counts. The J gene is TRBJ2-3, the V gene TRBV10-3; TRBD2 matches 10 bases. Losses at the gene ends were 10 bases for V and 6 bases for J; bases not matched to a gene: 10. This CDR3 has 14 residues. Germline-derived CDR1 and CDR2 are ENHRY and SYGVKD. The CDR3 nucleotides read TGTGCCACTGGGACTAGCGATAGGGGGGATACGCAGTATTTT. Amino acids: CATGTSDRGDTQYF.

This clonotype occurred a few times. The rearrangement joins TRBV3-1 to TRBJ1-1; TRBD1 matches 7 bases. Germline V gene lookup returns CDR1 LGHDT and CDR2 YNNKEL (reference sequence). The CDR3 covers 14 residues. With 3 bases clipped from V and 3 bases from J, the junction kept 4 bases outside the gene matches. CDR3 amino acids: CASSQPGQYTEAFF. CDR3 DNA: TGTGCCAGCAGCCAGCCGGGACAGTACACTGAAGCTTTCTTT.

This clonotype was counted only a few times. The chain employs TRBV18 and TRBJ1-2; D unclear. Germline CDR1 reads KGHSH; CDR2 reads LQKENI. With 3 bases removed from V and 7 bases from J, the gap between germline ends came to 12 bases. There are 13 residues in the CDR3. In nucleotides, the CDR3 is TGTGCCAGCTCACCCGGGGAGGACCTTGGCTACACCTTC. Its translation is CASSPGEDLGYTF.

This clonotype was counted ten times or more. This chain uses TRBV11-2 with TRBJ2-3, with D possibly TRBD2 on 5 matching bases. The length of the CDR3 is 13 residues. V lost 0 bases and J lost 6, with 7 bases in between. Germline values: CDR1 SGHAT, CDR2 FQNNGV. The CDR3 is CASSLDRDDTQYF. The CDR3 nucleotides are TGTGCCAGCAGCTTAGATCGGGATGATACGCAGTATTTT.

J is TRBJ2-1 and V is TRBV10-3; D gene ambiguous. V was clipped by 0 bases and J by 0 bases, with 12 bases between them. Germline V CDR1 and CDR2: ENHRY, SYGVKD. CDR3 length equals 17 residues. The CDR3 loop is CAISESTRSRSYNEQFF. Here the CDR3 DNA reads TGTGCCATCAGTGAGTCGACGAGATCTCGCTCCTACAATGAGCAGTTCTTC.

CDR3 coding DNA: TGCAGTGCAACCACGTTACAGGGAGGTGGCTACACCTTC. This codes for CSATTLQGGGYTF. The rearrangement links TRBV20-1 to TRBJ1-2, with D perhaps TRBD1 (6 bases). Trimming left V 6 bases short and J 7 bases short, with 18 bases between. CDR3 length: 13 amino acids. Germline-derived CDR1 and CDR2 are DFQATT and SNEGSKA (reference sequence).

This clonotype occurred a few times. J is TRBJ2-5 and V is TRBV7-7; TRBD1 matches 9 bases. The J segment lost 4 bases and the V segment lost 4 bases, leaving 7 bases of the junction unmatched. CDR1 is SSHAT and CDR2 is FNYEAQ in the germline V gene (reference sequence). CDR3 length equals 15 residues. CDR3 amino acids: CASSSGQGRGETQYF. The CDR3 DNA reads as TGTGCCAGCAGCTCTGGACAGGGGAGAGGAGAGACCCAGTACTTC.

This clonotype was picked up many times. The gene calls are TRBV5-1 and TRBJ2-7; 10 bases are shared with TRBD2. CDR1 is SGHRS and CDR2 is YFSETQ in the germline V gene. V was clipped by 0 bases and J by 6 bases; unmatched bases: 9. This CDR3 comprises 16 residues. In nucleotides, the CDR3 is TGCGCCAGCAGCTTGGCTCGGCTAGCGGGAGCAGGCGAGCAGTACTTC. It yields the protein CASSLARLAGAGEQYF.

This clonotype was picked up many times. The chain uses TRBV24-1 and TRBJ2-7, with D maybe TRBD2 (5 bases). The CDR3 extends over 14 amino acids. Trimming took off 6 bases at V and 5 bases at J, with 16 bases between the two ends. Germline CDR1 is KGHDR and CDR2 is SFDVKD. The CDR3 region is CATSLGGVFNEQYF. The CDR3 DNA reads TGTGCCACCAGTCTCGGAGGAGTATTCAACGAGCAGTACTTC.

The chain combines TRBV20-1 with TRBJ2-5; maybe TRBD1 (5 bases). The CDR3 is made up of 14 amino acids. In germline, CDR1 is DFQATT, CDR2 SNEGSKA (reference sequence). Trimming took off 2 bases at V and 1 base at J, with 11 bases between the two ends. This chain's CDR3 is CSARSGIPQETQYF. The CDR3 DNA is TGCAGTGCTAGATCAGGGATCCCCCAAGAGACCCAGTACTTC.

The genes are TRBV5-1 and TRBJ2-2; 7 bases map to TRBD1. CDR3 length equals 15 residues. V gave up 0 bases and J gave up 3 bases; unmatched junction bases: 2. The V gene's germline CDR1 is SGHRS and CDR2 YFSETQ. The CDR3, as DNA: TGCGCCAGCAGCTTGGACAGGGGCGACACCGGGGAGCTGTTTTTT. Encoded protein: CASSLDRGDTGELFF.

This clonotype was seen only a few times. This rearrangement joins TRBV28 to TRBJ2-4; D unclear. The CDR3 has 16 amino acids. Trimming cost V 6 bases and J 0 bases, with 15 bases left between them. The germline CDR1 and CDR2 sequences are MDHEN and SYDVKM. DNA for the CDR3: TGTGCCAGCAGGAGCAGCGAAGCTTTAGCCAAAAACATTCAGTACTTC. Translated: CASRSSEALAKNIQYF.

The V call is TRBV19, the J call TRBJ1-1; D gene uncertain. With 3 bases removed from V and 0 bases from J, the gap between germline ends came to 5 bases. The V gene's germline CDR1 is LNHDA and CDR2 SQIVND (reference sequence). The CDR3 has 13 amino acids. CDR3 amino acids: CASSIRMNTEAFF. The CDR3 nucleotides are TGTGCCAGTAGTATTCGGATGAACACTGAAGCTTTCTTT.

CDR3 protein: CSASPDRGSYGYTF. The CDR3 coding sequence is TGCAGTGCTAGTCCCGACAGGGGCTCCTATGGCTACACCTTC. The chain couples TRBV20-1 to TRBJ1-2; 8 bases agree with TRBD1. V was pared by 3 bases and J by 4 bases, with 7 bases of the junction left unmatched. This CDR3 contains 14 residues. Germline V lookup: CDR1 DFQATT, CDR2 SNEGSKA (reference sequence).

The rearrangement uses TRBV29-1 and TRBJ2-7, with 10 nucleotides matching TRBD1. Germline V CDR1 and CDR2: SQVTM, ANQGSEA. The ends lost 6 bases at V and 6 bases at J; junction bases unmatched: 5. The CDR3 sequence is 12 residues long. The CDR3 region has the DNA TGCAGCGTGGACAGGGGGGCCAGCGAGCAGTACTTC. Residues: CSVDRGASEQYF.

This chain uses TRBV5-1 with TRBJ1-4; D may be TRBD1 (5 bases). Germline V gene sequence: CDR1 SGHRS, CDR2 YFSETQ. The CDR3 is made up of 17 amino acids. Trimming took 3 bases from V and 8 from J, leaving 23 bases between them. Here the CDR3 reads CASSSTGTPGYREKLFF. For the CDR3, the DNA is TGCGCCAGCAGCTCTACCGGGACGCCCGGATACCGAGAAAAACTGTTTTTT. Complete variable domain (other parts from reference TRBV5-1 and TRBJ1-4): KAGVTQTPRYLIKTRGQQVTLSCSPISGHRSVSWYQQTPGQGLQFLFEYFSETQRNKGNFPGRFSGRQFSNSRSEMNVSTLELGDSALYLCASSSTGTPGYREKLFFGSGTQLSVL.

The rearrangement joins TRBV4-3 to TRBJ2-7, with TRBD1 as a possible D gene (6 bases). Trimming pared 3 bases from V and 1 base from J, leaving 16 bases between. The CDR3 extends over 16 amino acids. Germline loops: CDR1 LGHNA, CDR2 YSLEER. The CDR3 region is CASSHGTDSNSYEQYF. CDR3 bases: TGCGCCAGCAGCCACGGAACGGACAGTAATTCCTACGAGCAGTACTTC.

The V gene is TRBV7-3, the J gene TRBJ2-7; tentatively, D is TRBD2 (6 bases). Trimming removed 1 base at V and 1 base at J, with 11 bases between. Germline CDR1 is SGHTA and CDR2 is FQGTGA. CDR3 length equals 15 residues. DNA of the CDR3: TGTGCCAGCAGCTTAAAGGCGGGAATTTCCTACGAGCAGTACTTC. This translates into CASSLKAGISYEQYF.

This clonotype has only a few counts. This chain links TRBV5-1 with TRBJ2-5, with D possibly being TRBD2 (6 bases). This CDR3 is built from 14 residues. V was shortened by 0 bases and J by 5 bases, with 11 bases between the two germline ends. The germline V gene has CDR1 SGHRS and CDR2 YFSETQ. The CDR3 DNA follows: TGCGCCAGCAGCTTGGGGGAGGCCCGGGAGACCCAGTACTTC. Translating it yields CASSLGEARETQYF. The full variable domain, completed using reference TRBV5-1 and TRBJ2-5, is KAGVTQTPRYLIKTRGQQVTLSCSPISGHRSVSWYQQTPGQGLQFLFEYFSETQRNKGNFPGRFSGRQFSNSRSEMNVSTLELGDSALYLCASSLGEARETQYFGPGTRLLVL.

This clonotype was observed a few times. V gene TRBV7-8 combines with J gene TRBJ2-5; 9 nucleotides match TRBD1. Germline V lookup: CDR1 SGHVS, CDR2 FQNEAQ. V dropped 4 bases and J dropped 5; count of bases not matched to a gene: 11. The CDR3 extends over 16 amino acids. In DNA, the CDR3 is TGTGCCAGCAGCTCGCGAGGACAGGGGATGTGGGAGACCCAGTACTTC. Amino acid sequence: CASSSRGQGMWETQYF.

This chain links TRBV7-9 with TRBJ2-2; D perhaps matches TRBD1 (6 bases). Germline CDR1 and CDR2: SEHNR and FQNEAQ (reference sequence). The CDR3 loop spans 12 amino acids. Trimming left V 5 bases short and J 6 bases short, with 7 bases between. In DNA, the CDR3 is TGTGCCAGCAGCCCAGGGGCCGGGGAGCTGTTTTTT. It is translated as CASSPGAGELFF. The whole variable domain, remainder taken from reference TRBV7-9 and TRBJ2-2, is DTGVSQNPRHKITKRGQNVTFRCDPISEHNRLYWYRQTLGQGPEFLTYFQNEAQLEKSRLLSDRFSAERPKGSFSTLEIQRTEQGDSAMYLCASSPGAGELFFGEGSRLTVL.

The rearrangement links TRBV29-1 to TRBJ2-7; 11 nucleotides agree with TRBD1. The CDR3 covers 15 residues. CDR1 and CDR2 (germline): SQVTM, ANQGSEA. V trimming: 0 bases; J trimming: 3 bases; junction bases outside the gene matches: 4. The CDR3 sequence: CSVEDPDRGLYEQYF. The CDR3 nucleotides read TGCAGCGTTGAAGATCCGGACAGGGGGCTCTACGAGCAGTACTTC.

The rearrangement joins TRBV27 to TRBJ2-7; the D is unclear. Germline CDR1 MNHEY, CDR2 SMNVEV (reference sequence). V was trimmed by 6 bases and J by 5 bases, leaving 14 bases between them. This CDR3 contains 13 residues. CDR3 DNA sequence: TGTGCCAGCAGCTTACTACCGACGGACGAGCAGTACTTC. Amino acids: CASSLLPTDEQYF.

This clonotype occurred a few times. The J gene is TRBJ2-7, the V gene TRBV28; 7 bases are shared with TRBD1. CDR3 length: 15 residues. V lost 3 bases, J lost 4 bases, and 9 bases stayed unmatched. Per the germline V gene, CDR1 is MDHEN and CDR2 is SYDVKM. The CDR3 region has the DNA TGTGCCAGCAGTTTGCCCGTCCAGGGGGAGTACGAGCAGTACTTC. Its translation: CASSLPVQGEYEQYF. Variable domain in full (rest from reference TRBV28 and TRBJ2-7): DVKVTQSSRYLVKRTGEKVFLECVQDMDHENMFWYRQDPGLGLRLIYFSYDVKMKEKGDIPEGYSVSREKKERFSLILESASTNQTSMYLCASSLPVQGEYEQYFGPGTRLTVT.

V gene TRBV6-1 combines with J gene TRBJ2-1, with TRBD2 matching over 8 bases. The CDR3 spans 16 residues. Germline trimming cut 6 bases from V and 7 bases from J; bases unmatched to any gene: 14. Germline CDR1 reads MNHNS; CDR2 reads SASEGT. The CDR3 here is CASRALIGRAFNEQFF. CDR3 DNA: TGTGCCAGCAGGGCCCTCATCGGGAGGGCCTTTAATGAGCAGTTCTTC.

The CDR3 DNA sequence: TGTGCCAGCAGCACGGGACTAGCGGGGGCATACGAGCAGTACTTC. Translation gives CASSTGLAGAYEQYF. The V call is TRBV7-2, the J call TRBJ2-7; 14 bases line up with TRBD2. V gave up 5 bases and J gave up 4 bases; unmatched junction bases: 4. The CDR3 length is 15 residues. Germline V gene sequence: CDR1 SGHTA, CDR2 FQGNSA.